This T cell receptor (beta chain) was documented in a study of T cell repertoires in cytomegalovirus infection. General observations from the study: There were HLA-C-restricted CMV-specific TCR beta clonotypes dominating the ex vivo response.

This clonotype has a count of ten or more. Its specificity is not known. In TCRdb, the reads were re-called with MiXCR into one record per CDR3 protein. There are hundreds of thousands of distinct CDR3 sequences in the sample; roughly a sixth occur only once, and around 12% lies in the top ten. CDR1 and CDR2 from the germline V gene are SEHNR and FQNEAQ (reference sequence). Trimming took 4 bases from V and 5 from J, leaving 8 bases between them. This CDR3 region has 13 residues. The source of this sequence is a human donor in good health (CMV status not recorded). Some clones in this sample may be carry-over from other donors' samples. The source material was PBMCs. The chain uses TRBV7-9 and TRBJ2-2, with unresolved D. CDR3 DNA: TGTGCCAGCAGCTCTAAAGGGACCGGGGAGCTGTTTTTT. It encodes CASSSKGTGELFF.